The 15 T cell receptor beta chains below were found in one sample sequenced in a study of blood T cell repertoires in COVID-19. This table comes from immunoSEQ multiplex PCR, and its TCRdb copy is limited to in-frame clones, with some not included. The sample shows hundreds of thousands of clones, about 90% of them seen only once. Input material: PBMCs or T cells enriched from blood (not recorded which). Receptor source: a woman aged 45 to 65 who had been exposed to COVID-19.

The CDR3 spells CASRWGVNEQFF. As DNA, the CDR3 is TGTGCCAGCAGATGGGGGGTCAATGAGCAGTTCTTC. The chain has TRBV3-1 (or the pseudogene TRBV3-2) and TRBJ2-1; tentatively, D is TRBD2 (6 bases). The ends were cut back, 6 bases at V and 6 bases at J, with 9 bases in the middle. Germline V gene data show CDR1 as LGHDT and CDR2 as YNNKEL (reference sequence). The CDR3 loop spans 12 amino acids.

A single count supports this clone. The chain has TRBV27 and TRBJ1-4; D is perhaps TRBD1 (6 bases). CDR1 and CDR2 from the germline V gene are MNHEY and SMNVEV (reference sequence). The CDR3 is 14 amino acids. V lost 5 bases, J lost 6 bases, and 13 bases lay in between. The CDR3 spells CASSGLGGDEKLFF. DNA of the CDR3: TGTGCCAGCAGTGGTTTAGGGGGAGATGAAAAACTGTTTTTT.

The V and J genes are TRBV29-1 and TRBJ1-3, with 8 bases identical to TRBD1. J was trimmed by 2 bases and V by 7 bases; bases with no gene match: 4. CDR3 size: 13 residues. CDR1 SQVTM and CDR2 ANQGSEA come from the germline V gene. The CDR3 nucleotides are TGCAGCGCGCGACAGGGGACTGGAAACACCATATATTTT. The encoded protein is CSARQGTGNTIYF. Full variable domain (rest looked up from reference TRBV29-1 and TRBJ1-3): SAVISQKPSRDICQRGTSLTIQCQVDSQVTMMFWYRQQPGQSLTLIATANQGSEATYESGFVIDKFPISRPNLTFSTLTVSNMSPEDSSIYLCSARQGTGNTIYFGEGSWLTVV.

V and J are TRBV2 and TRBJ1-3, with TRBD1 matching 8 bases. Trimming at V came to 7 bases and at J to 1 base, leaving 12 bases not matched to a gene. There are 17 residues in the CDR3. The germline gives CDR1 SNHLY, CDR2 FYNNEI. In nucleotides, the CDR3 is TGTGCCAGCACCCTACAGGGGGGGGGCCCGTCTGGAAACACCATATATTTT. It specifies CASTLQGGGPSGNTIYF.

The chain recombines TRBV6-1 with TRBJ2-7; 7 nucleotides line up with TRBD1. The ends lost 3 bases at V and 2 bases at J; junction bases unmatched: 10. Germline CDR1 reads MNHNS; CDR2 reads SASEGT. The CDR3 consists of 16 residues. The CDR3 is CASSDGQAVLTYEQYF. CDR3 DNA: TGTGCCAGCAGTGACGGACAGGCGGTACTGACCTACGAGCAGTACTTC.

This chain joins TRBV19 and TRBJ2-2, with D possibly being TRBD1 (5 bases). Per the germline V gene, CDR1 is LNHDA and CDR2 is SQIVND (reference sequence). This CDR3 contains 12 residues. V lost 5 bases and J lost 7, with 8 bases in between. CDR3 protein: CASSQGGGELFF. As DNA, the CDR3 is TGTGCCAGTAGTCAGGGTGGCGGGGAGCTGTTTTTT.

The rearrangement joins TRBV19 to TRBJ2-7; the match to TRBD1 covers 9 bases. The CDR3 covers 15 residues. Per germline, CDR1 LNHDA and CDR2 SQIVND (reference sequence). V lost 2 bases and J lost 3; bases outside the gene matches: 5. Written as DNA, the CDR3 is TGTGCCAGTAGTATACGGGACAGGGAGGGCTACGAGCAGTACTTC. Its translation: CASSIRDREGYEQYF.

V usage is TRBV3-1 (or the pseudogene TRBV3-2) and J usage is TRBJ1-4; possibly TRBD1 for D (5 bases). The CDR3 contains 13 residues. Trimming shortened V by 8 bases and J by 5 bases, and 12 bases separated the two germline ends. CDR1 LGHDT and CDR2 YNNKEL come from the germline V gene (reference sequence). The CDR3 loop is CASVGRENEKLFF. DNA of the CDR3: TGTGCCAGCGTGGGACGGGAGAATGAAAAACTGTTTTTT.

V gene TRBV5-5 combines with J gene TRBJ2-7; tentatively, D is TRBD1 (7 bases). Trimming stripped 4 bases from V and 2 bases from J, with 13 bases between. There are 14 residues in the CDR3. CDR1 is SGHKS and CDR2 is YYEKEE in the germline V gene (reference sequence). CDR3 nucleotide sequence: TGTGCCAGCAGCGGTGGGGGGACAGCCTACGAGCAGTACTTC. This sequence encodes CASSGGGTAYEQYF.

The chain has TRBV2 and TRBJ1-5; D is unresolved. This CDR3 comprises 13 residues. Germline-derived CDR1 and CDR2 are SNHLY and FYNNEI. Trimming removed 5 bases at V and 7 bases at J, with 12 bases between. The CDR3 DNA is TGTGCCAGCAGTCCCGATTTAGCCCAGCCCCAGCATTTT. The encoded protein is CASSPDLAQPQHF.

The gene calls are TRBV7-2 and TRBJ1-5, with 7 bases fitting TRBD1. The CDR3 length is 16 residues. V shed 4 bases and J 4 bases; nucleotides not matched to a gene: 10. Germline CDR1 and CDR2: SGHTA and FQGNSA. The CDR3 DNA reads TGTGCCAGCAGCTCTGTCTCCGGGACAGCTAATCAGCCCCAGCATTTT. It specifies CASSSVSGTANQPQHF.

V usage is TRBV6-5 and J usage is TRBJ1-6; possibly TRBD1 for D (6 bases). CDR3 size: 15 residues. The ends were cut back, 6 bases at V and 5 bases at J, with 14 bases in the middle. Germline V CDR1 and CDR2: MNHEY, SVGAGI. In DNA, the CDR3 is TGTGCCAGCAGCCCGGGGACATATAATAATTCACCCCTCCACTTT. Amino acid sequence: CASSPGTYNNSPLHF.

The CDR3 region is CASSEGQGNQPQHF. CDR3 in DNA: TGTGCCAGCAGTGAAGGCCAGGGGAATCAGCCCCAGCATTTT. The chain joins TRBV6-1 to TRBJ1-5; D perhaps matches TRBD1 (6 bases). Per the germline V gene, CDR1 is MNHNS and CDR2 is SASEGT. This CDR3 has 14 amino acids. Trimming took off 1 base at V and 4 bases at J, with 8 bases between the two ends.

The rearrangement joins TRBV10-3 to TRBJ1-2; D possibly corresponds to TRBD1 (5 bases). Trimming cost V 4 bases and J 7 bases, with 13 bases left between them. Germline V lookup: CDR1 ENHRY, CDR2 SYGVKD. The CDR3 consists of 13 residues. The CDR3 is CAISGDRSGGYTF. CDR3 sequence (DNA): TGTGCCATCAGTGGAGACAGATCGGGTGGCTACACCTTC.

V gene TRBV2 combines with J gene TRBJ2-5; 10 nucleotides line up with TRBD2. The germline CDR1 and CDR2 sequences are SNHLY and FYNNEI. CDR3 length equals 17 residues. V shed 4 bases and J 3 bases; nucleotides not matched to a gene: 11. CDR3 region: CASSGGSGTSGEETQYF. The CDR3, as DNA: TGTGCCAGCAGTGGGGGCTCTGGTACTAGCGGGGAAGAGACCCAGTACTTC.